The 6 T cell receptor beta chains in this list originate from one sample, sequenced in a study of CD4 and CD8 cells across lung adenocarcinoma regions. TCRdb ran MiXCR on the PCR reads and lists one entry per CDR3 protein. The repertoire holds approximately 24,000 distinct CDR3 sequences, with more than 40% as singletons. Sequencing was carried out using CD8+ T cells from the center of a lung tumor. The source of these receptors is a male donor with lung adenocarcinoma. The CD4 and CD8 labels of this study may be unreliable.

Judged by abundance, this clonotype is medium-sized. This rearrangement joins TRBV6-5 to TRBJ2-3; TRBD2 agrees at 13 bases. The CDR3 length is 17 residues. The V and J ends lost 2 bases and 6 bases, in that order; junction bases with no gene match: 8. Germline V lookup: CDR1 MNHEY, CDR2 SVGAGI. This CDR3 reads CASSYTKLAGGQDTQYF. CDR3 nucleotide sequence: TGTGCCAGCAGTTACACCAAACTAGCGGGAGGGCAGGATACGCAGTATTTT.

This clonotype was observed once. The chain is built from TRBV6-1 and TRBJ2-1; D uncertain. The V and J ends lost 3 bases and 10 bases respectively, with 16 bases between them. The CDR3 is 14 amino acids. Germline CDR1 and CDR2: MNHNS and SASEGT. The DNA of the CDR3 is TGTGCCAGCAGTGACCAGCCGATTGGTTACGAGCAGTTCTTC. Its translation: CASSDQPIGYEQFF.

This clonotype ranks as medium-sized (0.01 to 0.1%). The J gene is TRBJ2-1, the V gene TRBV6-5; tentative D call: TRBD2 (6 bases). The germline V and J ends were trimmed by 1 base and 5 bases, with 9 bases remaining between them. The CDR3 sequence is 14 residues long. The germline V gene encodes CDR1 MNHEY and CDR2 SVGAGI. The CDR3 DNA reads as TGTGCCAGCAGTTACTTGCGGGACCACAATGAGCAGTTCTTC. Its protein product is CASSYLRDHNEQFF.

There are many counts of this clonotype. V is TRBV6-1 and J is TRBJ1-5; a possible D gene is TRBD1 (6 bases). The V end lost 0 bases, the J end lost 1 base, and 10 bases lay between the germline ends. This CDR3 comprises 16 residues. Germline CDR1 is MNHNS and CDR2 is SASEGT. CDR3 sequence reads: CASSEAWTVSNQPQHF. CDR3 DNA sequence: TGTGCCAGCAGTGAAGCCTGGACAGTCAGCAATCAGCCCCAGCATTTT.

Turning to this clonotype: At one end, the junction sequence differs from germline, possibly due to a read error. The V call is TRBV4-1, the J call TRBJ2-5; 7 nucleotides match TRBD1. This CDR3 is 15 amino acids long. The germline CDR1 and CDR2 sequences are MGHRA and YSYEKL. Here the CDR3 reads CAGGQGGVDKETQYF. In nucleotides, the CDR3 is TGCGCCGGGGGCCAAGGGGGCGTGGACAAAGAGACGCAGTACTTC.

Only one count was recorded for this clonotype. This chain joins TRBV10-1 and TRBJ2-2; no clear D. The V end was cut by 6 bases, the J end by 5 bases, with 7 bases between. Germline values: CDR1 WNHNN, CDR2 SYGVQD (reference sequence). CDR3 length: 12 amino acids. The CDR3 loop is CASRGRTGELFF. CDR3 nucleotides: TGCGCCAGCAGGGGAAGGACCGGGGAGCTGTTTTTT.